This entry lists 13 T cell receptor beta chains sequenced from one sample in a study of cytomegalovirus exposure and HLA in healthy donors. Primers: 60 Vbeta forward and 13 Jbeta reverse. The repertoire was sequenced with immunoSEQ multiplex PCR; TCRdb's copy has only in-frame clones and lacks some. Here the sample spans over 150,000 clones, 70% to 80% being singletons. Sequences were obtained from PBMCs. The receptors here all came from a woman between 25 and 40 years old in good health and CMV-seronegative.

The chain couples TRBV5-3 to TRBJ2-1; no firm D call. TRBV5-3 is designated an ORF whose function remains uncertain. Trimming cost V 0 bases and J 1 base, with 8 bases left between them. This CDR3 is built from 15 residues. The CDR3 DNA is TGTGCCAGAAGCTTGGTTCCGACTTCCTACAATGAGCAGTTCTTC. This gives the protein CARSLVPTSYNEQFF.

This chain uses TRBV18 with TRBJ1-3, with D uncertain. The germline V and J ends were trimmed by 1 base and 0 bases, with 10 bases remaining between them. Germline assignment: CDR1 KGHSH and CDR2 LQKENI. The length of the CDR3 is 16 residues. This chain's CDR3 is CASSPLYEYSGNTIYF. The CDR3, as DNA: TGTGCCAGCTCACCACTCTATGAGTACTCTGGAAACACCATATATTTT.

The gene calls are TRBV9 and TRBJ2-2; 10 positions match TRBD2. The length of the CDR3 is 15 residues. Germline V gene lookup returns CDR1 SGDLS and CDR2 YYNGEE. V shed 0 bases and J 9 bases; nucleotides not matched to a gene: 5. CDR3: CASSVGGLAIRELFF. The DNA for the CDR3 is TGTGCCAGCAGCGTAGGGGGACTAGCGATCCGGGAGCTGTTTTTT.

V and J are TRBV19 and TRBJ2-1, with D perhaps TRBD2 (6 bases). This CDR3 spans 13 amino acids. From germline, CDR1 is LNHDA and CDR2 SQIVND (reference sequence). Between the trimmed V and J ends, which lost 7 bases and 8 bases, there was a span of 15 bases. CDR3 nucleotides: TGTGCCAGTAACGGCGGGATTATCTATGAGCAGTTCTTC. This encodes CASNGGIIYEQFF.

The chain couples TRBV9 to TRBJ2-1, with 16 bases that match TRBD2. With V trimmed by 0 bases and J by 7 bases, 10 bases remained unmatched. This CDR3 contains 19 residues. Germline V gene sequence: CDR1 SGDLS, CDR2 YYNGEE. CDR3 residues: CASSVAGTSGGARMNEQFF. In DNA form, the CDR3 reads TGTGCCAGCAGCGTAGCAGGGACTAGCGGGGGGGCCAGGATGAATGAGCAGTTCTTC. The whole variable domain, filled in from reference TRBV9 and TRBJ2-1, reads DSGVTQTPKHLITATGQRVTLRCSPRSGDLSVYWYQQSLDQGLQFLIQYYNGEERAKGNILERFSAQQFPDLHSELNLSSLELGDSALYFCASSVAGTSGGARMNEQFFGPGTRLTVL.

The genes are TRBV20-1 and TRBJ2-1, with D unclear. Germline-derived CDR1 and CDR2 are DFQATT and SNEGSKA (reference sequence). V was shortened by 5 bases and J by 4 bases, with 6 bases between the two germline ends. The length of the CDR3 is 11 residues. The CDR3 bases are TGCAGTGCTCCGTCTTACAATGAGCAGTTCTTC. This encodes CSAPSYNEQFF.

The rearrangement uses TRBV6-5 and TRBJ2-5, with TRBD2 matching 8 bases. Matching the DNA end better, TRBJ2-7 makes the J call doubtful. The CDR3 consists of 15 residues. The germline V gene encodes CDR1 MNHEY and CDR2 SVGAGI. Here the CDR3 DNA reads TGTGCCAGCAGTTACGTTAGCGGGAACTCCTACGAGCAGTACTTC. Translation gives CASSYVSGNSYEQYF.

The rearrangement links TRBV18 to TRBJ2-7, with a weak D call TRBD2 (5 bases). CDR1 is KGHSH, CDR2 LQKENI, per germline. The CDR3 is 13 residues long. Trimming shortened V by 5 bases and J by 5 bases, and 13 bases separated the two germline ends. DNA for the CDR3: TGTGCCAGCTCAACGCTCCTAGCAAACGAGCAGTACTTC. Residues: CASSTLLANEQYF.

This clone has more than one count but fewer than ten. The chain employs TRBV14 and TRBJ1-6, with a tentative D call TRBD1 (5 bases). CDR1 and CDR2 from the germline V gene are SGHDN and FVKESK. CDR3 length equals 15 residues. Deletions cut 4 bases from V and 9 bases from J, with 16 bases between. The CDR3 DNA is TGTGCCAGCAGCCTGCTGAAAGGGGAGGGTTCACCCCTCCACTTT. Translated: CASSLLKGEGSPLHF.

In this sample, this clone is medium-sized (0.01 to 0.1%). Other DNA sequences in this specimen translate into the identical CDR3. V gene TRBV18 combines with J gene TRBJ1-2, with 7 bases fitting TRBD1. This CDR3 is built from 14 residues. Per the germline V gene, CDR1 is KGHSH and CDR2 is LQKENI. J gave up 6 bases and V 3 bases, and 7 bases lay outside the gene matches. The CDR3 reads CASSPTGPGDGYTF. DNA for the CDR3: TGTGCCAGCTCACCGACAGGGCCTGGTGATGGCTACACCTTC.

The V call is TRBV7-9, the J call TRBJ1-4; 7 nucleotides agree with TRBD1. V trimming: 5 bases; J trimming: 5 bases; junction bases outside the gene matches: 2. Germline assignment: CDR1 SEHNR and CDR2 FQNEAQ (reference sequence). The CDR3 contains 13 residues. CDR3 protein: CASSRTGNEKLFF. CDR3 DNA: TGTGCCAGCAGCAGGACAGGCAATGAAAAACTGTTTTTT.

In nucleotides, the CDR3 is TGTGCCACCCAACCGGTGAGGACAGGGTCGGGGACTAACTATGGCTACACCTTC. The encoded protein is CATQPVRTGSGTNYGYTF. The chain couples TRBV6-4 to TRBJ1-2, with 8 bases aligning to TRBD1. The CDR3 has 18 residues. Germline V gives CDR1 MRHNA, CDR2 SNTAGT. Trimming took 10 bases from V and 0 from J; bases not matched to a gene: 19.

The chain couples TRBV4-1 to TRBJ2-1; TRBD1 agrees at 10 bases. This CDR3 has 14 residues. Trimming cost V 4 bases and J 8 bases; bases outside gene matches: 5. Germline assignment: CDR1 MGHRA and CDR2 YSYEKL. CDR3 amino acids: CASSRQGAGDEQFF. The DNA for the CDR3 is TGCGCCAGCAGCCGACAGGGGGCCGGCGATGAGCAGTTCTTC.